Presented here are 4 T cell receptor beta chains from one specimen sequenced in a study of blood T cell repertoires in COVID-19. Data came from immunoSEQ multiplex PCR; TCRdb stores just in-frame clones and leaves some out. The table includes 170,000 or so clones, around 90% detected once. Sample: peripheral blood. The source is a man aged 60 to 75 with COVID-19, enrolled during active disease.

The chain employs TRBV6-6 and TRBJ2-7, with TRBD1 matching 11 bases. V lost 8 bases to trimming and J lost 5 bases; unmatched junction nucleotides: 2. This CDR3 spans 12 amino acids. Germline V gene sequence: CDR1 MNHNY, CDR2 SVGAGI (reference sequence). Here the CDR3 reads CASSDRGHEQYF. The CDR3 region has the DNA TGTGCCAGCTCGGACAGGGGGCACGAGCAGTACTTC.

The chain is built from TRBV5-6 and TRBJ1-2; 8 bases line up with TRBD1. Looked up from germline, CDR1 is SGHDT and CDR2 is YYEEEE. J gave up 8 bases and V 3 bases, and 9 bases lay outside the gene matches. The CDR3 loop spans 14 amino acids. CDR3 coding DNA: TGTGCCAGCAGCTCTGGACAGGGCGCTTGGGGCTACACCTTC. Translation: CASSSGQGAWGYTF.

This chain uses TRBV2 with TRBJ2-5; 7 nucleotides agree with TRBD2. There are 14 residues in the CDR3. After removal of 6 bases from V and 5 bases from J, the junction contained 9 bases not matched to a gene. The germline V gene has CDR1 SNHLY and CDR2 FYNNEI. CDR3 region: CASRAGLGGETQYF. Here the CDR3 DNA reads TGTGCCAGCAGAGCTGGACTGGGGGGGGAGACCCAGTACTTC.

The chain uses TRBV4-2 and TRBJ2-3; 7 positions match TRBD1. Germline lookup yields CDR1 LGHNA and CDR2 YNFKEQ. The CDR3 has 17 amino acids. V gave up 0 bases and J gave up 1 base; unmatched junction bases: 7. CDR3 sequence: CASSQDGYRGGTDTQYF. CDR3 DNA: TGTGCCAGCAGCCAAGATGGGTACAGGGGCGGCACAGATACGCAGTATTTT.